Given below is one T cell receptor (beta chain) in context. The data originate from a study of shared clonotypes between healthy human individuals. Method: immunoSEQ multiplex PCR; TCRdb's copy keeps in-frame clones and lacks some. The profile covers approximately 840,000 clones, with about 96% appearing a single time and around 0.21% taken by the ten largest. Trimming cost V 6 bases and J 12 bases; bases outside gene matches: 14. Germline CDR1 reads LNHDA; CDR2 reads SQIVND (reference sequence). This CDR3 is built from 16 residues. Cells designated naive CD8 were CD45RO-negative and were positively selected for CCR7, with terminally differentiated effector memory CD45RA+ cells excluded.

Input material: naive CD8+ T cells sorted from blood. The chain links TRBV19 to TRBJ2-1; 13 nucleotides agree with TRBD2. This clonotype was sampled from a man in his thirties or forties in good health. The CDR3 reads CASSLHMGLAGTVQFF. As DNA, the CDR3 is TGTGCCAGTAGCCTCCACATGGGACTAGCGGGAACAGTGCAGTTCTTC.